This entry lists 9 T cell receptor beta chains sequenced from one sample in a study of blood T cell repertoires in COVID-19. Sequencing used immunoSEQ multiplex PCR; TCRdb keeps in-frame clones, though not all of them. The sample has about 370,000 clones, roughly 90% seen once. The source material was PBMCs or T cells enriched from blood (not recorded which). These receptors were collected from a woman aged 25 to 39 who had recovered from COVID-19.

The gene calls are TRBV30 and TRBJ1-2; D is possibly TRBD1 (6 bases). The CDR3 is 14 residues long. Looked up from germline, CDR1 is GTSNPN and CDR2 is SVGIG (reference sequence). Trimming shortened V by 3 bases and J by 4 bases, and 15 bases separated the two germline ends. The CDR3 DNA is TGTGCCTGGAGGAGAATCACAGGGCTCTATGGCTACACCTTC. The encoded protein is CAWRRITGLYGYTF.

The chain joins TRBV9 to TRBJ2-3; 9 nucleotides match TRBD1. Germline loops: CDR1 SGDLS, CDR2 YYNGEE. The ends lost 3 bases at V and 4 bases at J; junction bases unmatched: 9. CDR3 length equals 16 residues. Written as DNA, the CDR3 is TGTGCCAGCAGCGCAAGGGACAGGGCCACCGCAGATACGCAGTATTTT. Protein sequence: CASSARDRATADTQYF.

The V and J genes are TRBV14 and TRBJ2-5; perhaps TRBD2 as D (5 bases). Trimming removed 4 bases from V and 7 bases from J, with 13 bases in between. CDR1 SGHDN and CDR2 FVKESK come from the germline V gene. The CDR3 contains 13 residues. CDR3 sequence: CASSRPGSGTQYF. CDR3 nucleotides: TGTGCCAGCAGCCGTCCGGGGAGCGGGACCCAGTACTTC.

V gene TRBV15 combines with J gene TRBJ2-7, with 7 bases lining up with TRBD1. The CDR3 runs 16 residues. Germline CDR1 and CDR2: LNHNV and YYDKDF (reference sequence). After removal of 3 bases from V and 2 bases from J, the junction contained 10 bases not matched to a gene. CDR3 DNA sequence: TGTGCCACCAGCAGGGGCGACAGGGCGAGGACCTACGAGCAGTACTTC. This encodes CATSRGDRARTYEQYF.

J is TRBJ1-1 and V is TRBV27; the D gene is possibly TRBD1 (5 bases). CDR3 length: 15 amino acids. Germline CDR1 is MNHEY and CDR2 is SMNVEV (reference sequence). The V and J ends lost 0 bases and 0 bases respectively, with 8 bases between them. DNA for the CDR3: TGTGCCAGCAGTTTATCGGCAGGGATGAACACTGAAGCTTTCTTT. This gives the protein CASSLSAGMNTEAFF.

V and J are TRBV30 and TRBJ1-1; D not resolved. Trimming removed 2 bases at V and 1 base at J, with 14 bases between. This CDR3 has 15 amino acids. Germline CDR1 and CDR2: GTSNPN and SVGIG (reference sequence). The CDR3 spells CAWSPTRVWNTEAFF. The DNA for the CDR3 is TGTGCCTGGAGTCCTACACGGGTATGGAACACTGAAGCTTTCTTT.

The chain is built from TRBV5-6 and TRBJ2-1; TRBD2 matches at 7 bases. V lost 2 bases and J lost 5; bases outside the gene matches: 4. Germline CDR1 is SGHDT and CDR2 is YYEEEE. The CDR3 runs to 14 residues. CDR3 DNA: TGTGCCAGCAGCTTTTCTGCGGGGGACAATGAGCAGTTCTTC. Its protein product is CASSFSAGDNEQFF.

This clone was recorded only once. This rearrangement joins TRBV7-9 to TRBJ2-7; maybe TRBD1 (7 bases). Trimming took 5 bases from V and 2 from J, leaving 22 bases between them. Germline CDR1 is SEHNR and CDR2 is FQNEAQ (reference sequence). The CDR3 loop spans 17 amino acids. The CDR3, as DNA: TGTGCCAGCAGCGGGGCTAGGGACGGAGGGACAGCCTACGAGCAGTACTTC. This gives the protein CASSGARDGGTAYEQYF.

The genes are TRBV19 and TRBJ2-3; 7 bases line up with TRBD1. Germline assignment: CDR1 LNHDA and CDR2 SQIVND (reference sequence). The trim removed 3 bases at V and 0 bases at J, leaving 3 bases unmatched. The CDR3 loop spans 15 amino acids. Here the CDR3 DNA reads TGTGCCAGTAGTATGGGACAGTATAGCACAGATACGCAGTATTTT. This sequence encodes CASSMGQYSTDTQYF.